This T cell receptor beta chain was sequenced during a study of shared clonotypes between healthy human individuals. Here immunoSEQ multiplex PCR was the method, and the copy in TCRdb shows in-frame clones only, minus some. The sample yields about 380,000 clones, approximately 97% seen once. Germline CDR1 reads MDHEN; CDR2 reads SYDVKM. The ends lost 3 bases at V and 2 bases at J; junction bases unmatched: 1. CDR3 length: 13 residues. The V and J genes are TRBV28 and TRBJ2-7, with TRBD1 identical over 7 bases. The sequence derives from a young man in good health. Specimen: memory CD8+ T cells sorted from blood. Subset defined: CD45RO+ cells pooled with CCR7-negative TemRA cells. CDR3 sequence (DNA): TGTGCCAGCAGTTTTGACAGGGCCTACGAGCAGTACTTC. This codes for CASSFDRAYEQYF.